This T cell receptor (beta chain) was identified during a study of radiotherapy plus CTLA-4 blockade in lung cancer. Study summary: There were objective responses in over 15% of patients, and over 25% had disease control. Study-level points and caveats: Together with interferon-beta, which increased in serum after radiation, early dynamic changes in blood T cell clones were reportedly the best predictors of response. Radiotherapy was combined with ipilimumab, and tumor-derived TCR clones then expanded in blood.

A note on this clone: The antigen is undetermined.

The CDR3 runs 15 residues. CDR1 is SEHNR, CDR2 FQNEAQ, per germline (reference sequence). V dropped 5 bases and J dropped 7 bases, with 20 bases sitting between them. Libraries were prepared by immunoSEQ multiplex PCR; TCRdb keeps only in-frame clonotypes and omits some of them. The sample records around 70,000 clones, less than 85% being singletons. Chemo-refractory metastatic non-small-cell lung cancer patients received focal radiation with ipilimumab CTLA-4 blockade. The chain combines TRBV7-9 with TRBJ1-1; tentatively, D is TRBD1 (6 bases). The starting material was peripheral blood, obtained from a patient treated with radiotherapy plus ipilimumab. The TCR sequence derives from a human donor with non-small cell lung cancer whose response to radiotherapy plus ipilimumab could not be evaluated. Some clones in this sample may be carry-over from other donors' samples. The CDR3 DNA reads TGTGCCAGCAGCCACTGGACAGAAATAAACCTTGAAGCTTTCTTT. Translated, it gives CASSHWTEINLEAFF. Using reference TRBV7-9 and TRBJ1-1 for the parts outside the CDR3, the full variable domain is DTGVSQNPRHKITKRGQNVTFRCDPISEHNRLYWYRQTLGQGPEFLTYFQNEAQLEKSRLLSDRFSAERPKGSFSTLEIQRTEQGDSAMYLCASSHWTEINLEAFFGQGTRLTVV.